The source of this T cell receptor (beta chain) is a study of shared clonotypes between healthy human individuals. With respect to this clone: What it recognizes is unknown.

It was CD45RO-negative cells, positively selected for CCR7, that made up naive CD8 cells, with terminally differentiated effector memory CD45RA+ cells excluded. The germline CDR1 and CDR2 sequences are MNHEY and SMNVEV (reference sequence). There are 15 residues in the CDR3. J gave up 0 bases and V 6 bases, and 6 bases lay outside the gene matches. Study results and caveats: Large sequencing depth failed to make sorted-subset sequencing complete, rarefaction showed. Non-shared clonotypes had lower generation probabilities than those shared by all four donors.

Sequencing used immunoSEQ multiplex PCR; TCRdb keeps in-frame clones, though not all of them. The sample records around 2.1 million clones, about 93% being singletons. The TCR was taken from a man aged 18 to 29 in good health. Some clones in this sample may be carry-over from other donors' samples. This chain connects TRBV27 to TRBJ2-3; 7 bases are shared with TRBD2. The sample comprised naive CD8+ T cells from PBMCs. CDR3 DNA sequence: TGTGCCAGCAGCTTCTGGGAGGGGAGCACAGATACGCAGTATTTT. Amino acids: CASSFWEGSTDTQYF.